This T cell receptor (beta chain) was recorded in a study of T-cell memory formation after mild COVID-19. Regarding the study as a whole: Clones that shrank (day 15 to 85) were balanced CD4/CD8, whereas later expanders leaned CD4+. CM and EM subsets held most contracting CD4+ clones; EMRA held CD8+ ones.

The CDR3 consists of 13 residues. Between the trimmed V and J ends, which lost 5 bases and 2 bases, there was a span of 8 bases. Germline V gene lookup returns CDR1 MDHEN and CDR2 SYDVKM. TCRdb reanalysed the 5' RACE reads using MiXCR and keeps one entry per CDR3 protein. The sample yields under 200,000 distinct CDR3 sequences, roughly 13% seen once. This clonotype came up a few times. As yet, its antigen is unknown. Sequenced input: PBMCs or a T cell subset sorted from them (not recorded which). This chain connects TRBV28 to TRBJ2-3, with unresolved D. The clonotype was recovered from a man between 18 and 29 years old who had mild COVID-19 (a few samples of this study predate the infection). Cell type and time point are not known. For the CDR3, the DNA is TGTGCCAGCAGTCAGCCCAACACAGATACGCAGTATTTT. Translating gives CASSQPNTDTQYF. Combining the CDR3 with reference TRBV28 and TRBJ2-3 gives the whole variable domain DVKVTQSSRYLVKRTGEKVFLECVQDMDHENMFWYRQDPGLGLRLIYFSYDVKMKEKGDIPEGYSVSREKKERFSLILESASTNQTSMYLCASSQPNTDTQYFGPGTRLTVL.